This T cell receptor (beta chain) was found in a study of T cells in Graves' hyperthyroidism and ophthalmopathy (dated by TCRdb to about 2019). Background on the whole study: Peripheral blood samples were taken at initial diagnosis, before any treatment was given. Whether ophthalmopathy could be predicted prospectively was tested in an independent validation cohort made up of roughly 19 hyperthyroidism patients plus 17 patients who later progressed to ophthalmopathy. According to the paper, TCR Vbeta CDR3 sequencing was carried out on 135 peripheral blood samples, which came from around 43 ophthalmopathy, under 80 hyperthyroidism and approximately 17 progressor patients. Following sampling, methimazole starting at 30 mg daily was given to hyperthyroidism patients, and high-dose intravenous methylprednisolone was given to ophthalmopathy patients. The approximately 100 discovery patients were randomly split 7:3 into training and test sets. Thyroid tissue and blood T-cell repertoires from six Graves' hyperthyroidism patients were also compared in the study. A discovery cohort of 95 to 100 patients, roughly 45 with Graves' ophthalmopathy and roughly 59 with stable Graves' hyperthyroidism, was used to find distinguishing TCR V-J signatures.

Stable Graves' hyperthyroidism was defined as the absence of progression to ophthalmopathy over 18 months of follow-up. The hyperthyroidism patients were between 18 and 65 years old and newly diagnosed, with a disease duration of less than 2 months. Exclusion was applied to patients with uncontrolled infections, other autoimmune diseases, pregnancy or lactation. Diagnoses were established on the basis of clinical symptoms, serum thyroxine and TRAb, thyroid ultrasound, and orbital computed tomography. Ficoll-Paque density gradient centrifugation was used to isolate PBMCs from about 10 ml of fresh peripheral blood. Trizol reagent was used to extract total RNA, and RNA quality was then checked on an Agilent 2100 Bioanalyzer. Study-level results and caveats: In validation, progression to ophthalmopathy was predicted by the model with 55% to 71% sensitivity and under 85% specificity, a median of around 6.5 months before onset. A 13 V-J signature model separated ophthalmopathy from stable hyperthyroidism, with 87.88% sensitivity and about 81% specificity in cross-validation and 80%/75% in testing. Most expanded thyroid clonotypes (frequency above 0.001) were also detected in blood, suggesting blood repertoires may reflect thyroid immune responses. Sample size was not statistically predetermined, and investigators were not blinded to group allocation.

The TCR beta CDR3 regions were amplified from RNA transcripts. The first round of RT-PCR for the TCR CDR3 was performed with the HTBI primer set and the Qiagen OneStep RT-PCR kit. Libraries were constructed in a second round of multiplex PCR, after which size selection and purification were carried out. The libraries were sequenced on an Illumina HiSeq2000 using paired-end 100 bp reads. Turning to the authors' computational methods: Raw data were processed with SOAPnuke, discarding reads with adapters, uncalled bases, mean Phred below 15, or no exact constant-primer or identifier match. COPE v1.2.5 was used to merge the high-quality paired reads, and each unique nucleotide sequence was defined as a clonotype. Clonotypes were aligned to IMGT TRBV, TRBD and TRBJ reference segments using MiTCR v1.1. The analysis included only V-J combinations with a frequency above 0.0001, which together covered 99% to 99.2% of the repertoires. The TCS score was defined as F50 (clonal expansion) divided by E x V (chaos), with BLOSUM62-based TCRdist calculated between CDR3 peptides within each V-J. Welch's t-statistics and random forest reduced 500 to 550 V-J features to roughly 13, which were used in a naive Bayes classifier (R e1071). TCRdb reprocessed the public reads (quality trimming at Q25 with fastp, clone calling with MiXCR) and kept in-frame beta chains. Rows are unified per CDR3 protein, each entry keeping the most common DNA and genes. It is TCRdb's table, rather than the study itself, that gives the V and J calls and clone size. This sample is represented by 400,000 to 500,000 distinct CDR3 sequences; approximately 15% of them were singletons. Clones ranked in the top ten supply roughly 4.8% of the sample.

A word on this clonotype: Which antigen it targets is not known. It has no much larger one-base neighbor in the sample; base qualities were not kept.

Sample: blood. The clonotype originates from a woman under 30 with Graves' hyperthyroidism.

The DNA sequence is given as TGTGCCAGCAGCTTAGTAGGCCTCGAAGCTTTCTTT. Its protein product is CASSLVGLEAFF. The rearranged segments are TRBV7-9 and TRBJ1-1; the D gene assignment is ambiguous. The CDR3 numbers 12 residues from cysteine through phenylalanine. The entry retains the CDR3 DNA only, 36 bases that are in frame from base 1. CDR1 and CDR2, per the germline V gene (reference sequence), are SEHNR and FQNEAQ. V sheds 1 base and J sheds 8 bases, leaving 8 bases between their ends.